The T cell receptor beta chain described here comes from a study of T-cell reconstitution after alpha-beta-depleted transplantation in children (TCRdb year 2016). With regard to the full study: Using TCR repertoire profiling, the study followed T-cell immune reconstitution in a quantitative way in children after TCRalphabeta/CD19-depleted allogeneic hematopoietic cell transplantation. Study-wide findings and limitations: Hyperexpanded clone frequencies declined over subsequent months; after one year, T-cell counts and TCRbeta diversity were mostly attributed to newly produced T cells. Apparently early alphabetaT-cell count recovery about two months after transplant reportedly relied on only several hundred rapidly expanded clones derived from non-depleted graft cells. In some patients, the high TCRbeta diversity seen at day 60 was put down to recipient T cells and intrathymic progenitors that had survived conditioning.

This clonotype has only a few counts. Its antigen is unknown. The input lacks base qualities; no much larger clone sits a single base away. The CDR3, from cysteine to phenylalanine, totals 17 residues. The retained sequence is limited to the CDR3, 51 bases, with the frame set at the first base. CDR1 and CDR2 (SGDLS, YYNGEE) derive from the germline V gene. Here V drops 4 bases and J drops 2 bases, and the junction holds 7 bases not matched to any gene. Library preparation was by PCR. Sequencing relied on an Illumina HiSeq 2500. To normalize quantification of the TCRbeta repertoire, the TCR libraries were built with molecular barcoding that relied on unique molecular identifiers. TCRdb handled the public reads itself, with Q25 trimming in fastp and clone calling in MiXCR, and kept productive beta chains. Entries are consolidated by CDR3 protein sequence, retaining the most common genes and DNA. The sample yields around 580,000 distinct CDR3 sequences; 25% to 30% were counted once. The ten largest clonotypes hold 35% to 40% of the sample.

Taken with the paper, the label for treatment or condition translates to: allogeneic hematopoietic cell transplantation with graft depleted of TCRalphabeta T cells and CD19 B cells. The transplant recipients were children given TCRalphabeta/CD19-depleted allogeneic hematopoietic cell grafts. The input for sequencing was PBMCs, taken before TCRalphabeta/CD19-depleted stem cell transplant. This clonotype originated in a boy under three years old with Wiskott-Aldrich syndrome, due to receive a stem cell transplant. Rearrangement joined TRBV9 to TRBJ2-5; 14 central bases correspond to TRBD2. This receptor carries the CDR3 CASSLGLAGGAQETQYF. The sequence in DNA is TGTGCCAGCAGCTTAGGACTAGCGGGAGGTGCACAAGAGACCCAGTACTTC.